Following are 30 T cell receptor beta chains from one sample sequenced in a study of cytomegalovirus exposure and HLA in healthy donors. Both 60 Vbeta primers and 13 Jbeta primers went into the PCR. The assay was immunoSEQ multiplex PCR, and TCRdb's table has in-frame clones only and misses some. The sample records under 200,000 clones, roughly four fifths being singletons. Sequenced sample: PBMCs. All receptors come from a woman aged 45-60 years in good health and CMV-seronegative.

The chain has TRBV2 and TRBJ2-3; D is unclear. This CDR3 is 15 amino acids long. CDR1 is SNHLY and CDR2 is FYNNEI in the germline V gene. The germline V and J ends were trimmed by 2 bases and 3 bases, with 12 bases remaining between them. This CDR3 is CASSEIGFLTDTQYF. The CDR3 DNA is TGTGCCAGCAGTGAAATCGGTTTTCTAACAGATACGCAGTATTTT.

The rearrangement uses TRBV28 and TRBJ2-5; D call uncertain. CDR1 and CDR2 (germline): MDHEN, SYDVKM. V was cut by 7 bases and J by 3 bases, with 12 bases left in between. This CDR3 comprises 13 residues. The CDR3 bases are TGTGCCAGCATTAAATCAGGAAAAGAGACCCAGTACTTC. Its protein is CASIKSGKETQYF.

This chain links TRBV7-9 with TRBJ2-1, with 7 positions matching TRBD2. Germline values: CDR1 SEHNR, CDR2 FQNEAQ (reference sequence). V trimming: 4 bases; J trimming: 1 base; junction bases outside the gene matches: 16. CDR3 length: 19 amino acids. CDR3 coding DNA: TGTGCCAGCAGCTCCCGCCACCACCCTTTGCGGGGGTCCTACAATGAGCAGTTCTTC. This encodes CASSSRHHPLRGSYNEQFF.

The chain couples TRBV2 to TRBJ2-7; 8 bases line up with TRBD2. The germline CDR1 and CDR2 sequences are SNHLY and FYNNEI. V lost 2 bases and J lost 5; bases outside the gene matches: 5. The CDR3 contains 14 residues. The CDR3 is CASSEQGLGNEQYF. The CDR3 region has the DNA TGTGCCAGCAGTGAACAGGGACTAGGTAACGAGCAGTACTTC.

This chain uses TRBV29-1 with TRBJ1-3, with 10 bases aligning to TRBD1. Germline CDR1 and CDR2: SQVTM and ANQGSEA. Unmatched junction bases numbered 6, after V lost 6 bases and J lost 1 base. The CDR3 totals 15 residues. CDR3 sequence: CSVRQGAASGNTIYF. The CDR3 DNA reads as TGCAGCGTGCGACAGGGGGCTGCGTCTGGAAACACCATATATTTT.

This sequence joins TRBV18 and TRBJ2-2, with 9 bases fitting TRBD1. After removal of 4 bases from V and 3 bases from J, the junction contained 6 bases not matched to a gene. The CDR3 covers 16 residues. The germline CDR1 and CDR2 sequences are KGHSH and LQKENI. CDR3 in DNA: TGTGCCAGCTCACTAAGGACAGGGGTCGACACCGGGGAGCTGTTTTTT. Its protein product is CASSLRTGVDTGELFF. Complete variable domain (other parts from reference TRBV18 and TRBJ2-2): NAGVMQNPRHLVRRRGQEARLRCSPMKGHSHVYWYRQLPEEGLKFMVYLQKENIIDESGMPKERFSAEFPKEGPSILRIQQVVRGDSAAYFCASSLRTGVDTGELFFGEGSRLTVL.

The chain recombines TRBV27 with TRBJ2-7, with 8 positions matching TRBD2. From germline, CDR1 is MNHEY and CDR2 SMNVEV (reference sequence). Trimming removed 6 bases from V and 0 bases from J; junction bases left unmatched: 4. The CDR3 is made up of 14 amino acids. Here the CDR3 reads CASRQREYSYEQYF. CDR3 in DNA: TGTGCCAGCAGGCAGCGGGAGTACTCCTACGAGCAGTACTTC.

The chain uses TRBV18 and TRBJ2-3; 8 positions match TRBD1. Looked up from germline, CDR1 is KGHSH and CDR2 is LQKENI. V shed 3 bases, J shed 3 bases, and the junction held 8 bases outside the gene matches. CDR3 length equals 16 residues. Here the CDR3 DNA reads TGTGCCAGCTCACCTCTGGACAGGGAAGGAACAGATACGCAGTATTTT. Translating gives CASSPLDREGTDTQYF.

The chain joins TRBV25-1 to TRBJ2-2; 10 bases are a match to TRBD2. The CDR3 runs 14 residues. With 6 bases clipped from V and 6 bases from J, the junction kept 4 bases outside the gene matches. Germline V gene data show CDR1 as MGHDK and CDR2 as SYGVNS. CDR3 residues: CASSLAGVAGELFF. For the CDR3, the DNA is TGTGCCAGCAGCCTAGCGGGAGTAGCCGGGGAGCTGTTTTTT.

V is TRBV27 and J is TRBJ2-7; TRBD1 matches at 12 bases. Germline-derived CDR1 and CDR2 are MNHEY and SMNVEV (reference sequence). The CDR3 runs to 15 residues. V lost 6 bases, J lost 6 bases, and 9 bases stayed unmatched. CDR3 in amino acids: CASRYAGTGGAEQYF. DNA for the CDR3: TGTGCCAGCAGGTACGCCGGGACAGGGGGCGCCGAGCAGTACTTC.

The V gene is TRBV6-5, the J gene TRBJ2-3, with 11 bases matching TRBD2. V gave up 5 bases and J gave up 9 bases; unmatched junction bases: 10. In germline, CDR1 is MNHEY, CDR2 SVGAGI. This CDR3 is built from 15 residues. CDR3 bases: TGTGCCAGCAGTCGAATAGCGGGAGGGCCTTGGACGCAGTATTTT. This encodes CASSRIAGGPWTQYF.

This clone was observed a single time. The CDR3: CASSSLTGPPGNTIYF. The CDR3 nucleotides are TGTGCCAGCAGTTCCCTGACAGGGCCCCCTGGAAACACCATATATTTT. This chain connects TRBV28 to TRBJ1-3; 7 bases are shared with TRBD1. The V and J ends lost 4 bases and 2 bases, in that order; junction bases with no gene match: 8. In germline, CDR1 is MDHEN, CDR2 SYDVKM. The CDR3 has 16 amino acids.

The chain uses TRBV6-1 and TRBJ1-2; 8 nucleotides agree with TRBD1. This CDR3 contains 14 residues. In germline, CDR1 is MNHNS, CDR2 SASEGT. V shed 4 bases, J shed 4 bases, and the junction held 5 bases outside the gene matches. The CDR3 DNA follows: TGTGCCAGCAGTGGACAGGGGCGGGCCTATGGCTACACCTTC. It specifies CASSGQGRAYGYTF.

The chain has TRBV2 and TRBJ2-2; 8 nucleotides match TRBD2. Unmatched junction bases numbered 4, after V lost 7 bases and J lost 3 bases. From germline, CDR1 is SNHLY and CDR2 FYNNEI. The CDR3 sequence is 14 residues long. The CDR3 bases are TGTGCCAGCACCCGGGAGGGGGACACCGGGGAGCTGTTTTTT. As protein: CASTREGDTGELFF. The variable domain in full, with the rest retrieved from reference TRBV2 and TRBJ2-2, is EPEVTQTPSHQVTQMGQEVILRCVPISNHLYFYWYRQILGQKVEFLVSFYNNEISEKSEIFDDQFSVERPDGSNFTLKIRSTKLEDSAMYFCASTREGDTGELFFGEGSRLTVL.

This chain links TRBV6-5 with TRBJ2-5; D may be TRBD1 (6 bases). Per germline, CDR1 MNHEY and CDR2 SVGAGI. This CDR3 spans 12 amino acids. With 6 bases removed from V and 11 bases from J, the gap between germline ends came to 16 bases. The DNA for the CDR3 is TGTGCCAGCAGCCCCGACAGGTCTGCGCAGTACTTC. As protein: CASSPDRSAQYF.

The chain has TRBV5-6 and TRBJ2-5; 7 nucleotides align to TRBD2. CDR3 length: 16 residues. V shed 1 base, J shed 1 base, and the junction held 7 bases outside the gene matches. Per germline, CDR1 SGHDT and CDR2 YYEEEE. The CDR3 reads CASSLSRRGSQETQYF. CDR3 nucleotides: TGTGCCAGCAGCTTGTCTCGGCGGGGGAGCCAAGAGACCCAGTACTTC.

This chain's CDR3 is CASSKMPGQPQHF. The CDR3 DNA reads TGCGCCAGCAGCAAGATGCCGGGGCAGCCCCAGCATTTT. The J gene is TRBJ1-5, the V gene TRBV5-1; no reliable D call. Looked up from germline, CDR1 is SGHRS and CDR2 is YFSETQ. The ends were cut back, 4 bases at V and 7 bases at J, with 12 bases in the middle. The CDR3 is 13 residues long.

This clone was found once. The chain joins TRBV5-1 to TRBJ1-4; 7 nucleotides line up with TRBD1. Looked up from germline, CDR1 is SGHRS and CDR2 is YFSETQ. The CDR3 is made up of 16 amino acids. The ends lost 1 base at V and 7 bases at J; junction bases unmatched: 10. The CDR3 DNA sequence: TGCGCCAGCAGCTTGCCCACAGGGGCTGGCACTGAAAAACTGTTTTTT. This codes for CASSLPTGAGTEKLFF.

A few counts support this clone. The sample holds other DNA sequences that translate to the same CDR3. This rearrangement joins TRBV9 to TRBJ2-7; 7 bases match TRBD1. The CDR3 spans 15 residues. Germline CDR1 reads SGDLS; CDR2 reads YYNGEE. V lost 0 bases, J lost 3 bases, and 6 bases stayed unmatched. In DNA form, the CDR3 reads TGTGCCAGCAGCGTAGGTTCAGGGGGTCTCTACGAGCAGTACTTC. This sequence encodes CASSVGSGGLYEQYF.

J is TRBJ1-1 and V is TRBV7-8; D uncertain. V was pared by 5 bases and J by 3 bases, with 13 bases between. CDR3 size: 14 residues. CDR1 and CDR2 from the germline V gene are SGHVS and FQNEAQ. The CDR3 protein is CASSRISGDTEAFF. The CDR3 DNA reads as TGTGCCAGCAGCCGAATTAGCGGGGACACTGAAGCTTTCTTT.

The V and J genes are TRBV15 and TRBJ1-4, with 7 bases fitting TRBD1. V lost 2 bases to trimming and J lost 5 bases; unmatched junction nucleotides: 5. The germline V gene has CDR1 LNHNV and CDR2 YYDKDF (reference sequence). The CDR3 totals 15 residues. CDR3 in amino acids: CATSRLATGNEKLFF. CDR3 sequence (DNA): TGTGCCACCAGCAGACTAGCGACAGGGAATGAAAAACTGTTTTTT.

The chain has TRBV27 and TRBJ1-1, with D maybe TRBD1 (6 bases). The CDR3 runs 14 residues. V lost 3 bases and J lost 4, with 12 bases in between. Per germline, CDR1 MNHEY and CDR2 SMNVEV (reference sequence). CDR3 nucleotides: TGTGCCAGCAGTTTTCTGGCAGGGGTCACTGAAGCTTTCTTT. Residues: CASSFLAGVTEAFF.

The genes are TRBV2 and TRBJ1-3; 10 bases fit TRBD1. CDR1 SNHLY and CDR2 FYNNEI come from the germline V gene. V lost 6 bases to trimming and J lost 8 bases; unmatched junction nucleotides: 13. The CDR3 extends over 16 amino acids. CDR3 nucleotides: TGTGCCAGCAGAGGACTACCGGGACAGGGGACTGACACCATATATTTT. It yields the protein CASRGLPGQGTDTIYF.

The chain couples TRBV19 to TRBJ2-7, with 8 bases that match TRBD2. There are 15 residues in the CDR3. V was clipped by 6 bases and J by 5 bases; unmatched bases: 12. In germline, CDR1 is LNHDA, CDR2 SQIVND (reference sequence). The CDR3 DNA reads TGTGCCAGTAGCCCCTCGTTAGCGGGAAAGGACGAGCAGTACTTC. Encoded protein: CASSPSLAGKDEQYF.

This clone was found a few times. V gene TRBV5-8 combines with J gene TRBJ2-7, with D perhaps matching TRBD1 (6 bases). Trimming pared 7 bases from V and 6 bases from J, leaving 17 bases between. This CDR3 is 13 amino acids long. The germline gives CDR1 SGHTS, CDR2 YDEGEE. The CDR3 is CASLVTQGFEQYF. CDR3 sequence (DNA): TGTGCCAGCCTAGTCACACAGGGCTTCGAGCAGTACTTC. Full variable domain (missing parts from reference TRBV5-8 and TRBJ2-7): EAGVTQSPTHLIKTRGQQATLRCSPISGHTSVYWYQQALGLGLQFLLWYDEGEERNRGNFPPRFSGRQFPNYSSELNVNALELEDSALYLCASLVTQGFEQYFGPGTRLTVT.

The rearrangement joins TRBV7-3 to TRBJ2-1, with 10 bases that match TRBD1. After removal of 0 bases from V and 7 bases from J, the junction contained 6 bases not matched to a gene. Germline CDR1 and CDR2: SGHTA and FQGTGA. The CDR3 consists of 16 residues. The CDR3 nucleotides are TGTGCCAGCAGCTTAACGATAGGACAGGGGGATAATGAGCAGTTCTTC. It translates to CASSLTIGQGDNEQFF.

The gene calls are TRBV6-1 and TRBJ2-2; 7 bases match TRBD1. The CDR3 covers 18 residues. CDR1 MNHNS and CDR2 SASEGT come from the germline V gene. J gave up 6 bases and V 3 bases, and 16 bases lay outside the gene matches. The CDR3 reads CASSDLYPGQAYAGELFF. CDR3 nucleotides: TGTGCCAGCAGTGACCTCTACCCCGGACAGGCTTACGCCGGGGAGCTGTTTTTT.

The CDR3 loop is CASSLIREEQYF. CDR3 sequence (DNA): TGTGCCAGCAGCCTTATACGGGAGGAGCAGTACTTC. This chain uses TRBV5-4 with TRBJ2-5; 7 nucleotides agree with TRBD2. The germline V gene encodes CDR1 SGHNT and CDR2 YYREEE (reference sequence). V shed 4 bases and J 11 bases; nucleotides not matched to a gene: 8. The CDR3 consists of 12 residues.

The chain employs TRBV5-6 and TRBJ2-7, with D perhaps TRBD1 (6 bases). The CDR3 totals 15 residues. With 0 bases removed from V and 1 base from J, the gap between germline ends came to 11 bases. CDR1 SGHDT and CDR2 YYEEEE come from the germline V gene. The CDR3 protein is CASSLGDTLSYEQYF. As DNA, the CDR3 is TGTGCCAGCAGCTTGGGGGACACCCTTTCCTACGAGCAGTACTTC.

The gene calls are TRBV19 and TRBJ2-2, with 16 bases lining up with TRBD2. The CDR3 contains 16 residues. Germline V gives CDR1 LNHDA, CDR2 SQIVND (reference sequence). V lost 7 bases and J lost 5; bases outside the gene matches: 4. In DNA form, the CDR3 reads TGTGCCAGTAAGGGACTAGCGGGAGGGCGGACCGGGGAGCTGTTTTTT. Amino acid sequence: CASKGLAGGRTGELFF.